One and the same sample provided the 22 T cell receptor beta chains below, sequenced in a study of T cells in Graves' hyperthyroidism and ophthalmopathy. The TCR beta CDR3 regions underwent amplification using RNA transcripts as the source. A set of HTBI primers served as the primers for a first-round RT-PCR of the TCR CDR3. TCRdb fed the multiplex PCR reads into MiXCR, producing one record per CDR3 protein. Of fewer than 450,000 distinct CDR3 sequences detected, about a sixth appear once; the ten largest clones hold more than 30%. Sequencing used blood. These receptors were taken from a woman under 40 with Graves' hyperthyroidism that later progressed to Graves' ophthalmopathy.

In its sample, this clonotype was seen many times. The V gene is TRBV6-1, the J gene TRBJ2-5, with TRBD2 matching over 8 bases. Germline V CDR1 and CDR2: MNHNS, SASEGT. Trimming removed 6 bases from V and 4 bases from J; junction bases left unmatched: 7. The CDR3 spans 14 residues. CDR3: CASSIAAGGETQYF. In nucleotides, the CDR3 is TGTGCCAGCAGCATCGCCGCGGGGGGAGAGACCCAGTACTTC.

This clonotype was picked up many times. V is TRBV19 and J is TRBJ1-5; D is unclear. The V end was cut by 5 bases, the J end by 2 bases, with 13 bases between. This CDR3 is built from 15 residues. The germline V gene has CDR1 LNHDA and CDR2 SQIVND (reference sequence). The CDR3 DNA follows: TGTGCCAGTAGTCCAATAGGGCATGGCAATCAGCCCCAGCATTTT. It translates to CASSPIGHGNQPQHF.

This clonotype was observed many times. The rearrangement joins TRBV19 to TRBJ1-1; no definite D call. Looked up from germline, CDR1 is LNHDA and CDR2 is SQIVND (reference sequence). Trimming took off 2 bases at V and 5 bases at J, with 6 bases between the two ends. This CDR3 is built from 12 residues. The CDR3 loop reads CASSIPGTEAFF. DNA of the CDR3: TGTGCCAGTAGTATACCGGGAACTGAAGCTTTCTTT.

V usage is TRBV11-2 and J usage is TRBJ2-1; TRBD2 matches 8 bases. V dropped 5 bases and J dropped 2; count of bases not matched to a gene: 8. The CDR3 loop spans 16 amino acids. The germline gives CDR1 SGHAT, CDR2 FQNNGV. CDR3 residues: CASSPQTSGAYNEQFF. The CDR3 DNA follows: TGTGCCAGCAGCCCGCAAACTAGCGGCGCCTACAATGAGCAGTTCTTC.

V usage is TRBV20-1 and J usage is TRBJ1-1; D perhaps matches TRBD1 (5 bases). Germline assignment: CDR1 DFQATT and CDR2 SNEGSKA (reference sequence). The CDR3 has 17 amino acids. Trimming removed 4 bases at V and 1 base at J, with 22 bases between. As DNA, the CDR3 is TGCAGTGCTACGGACACCCCATGGCCTATGGGGAACACTGAAGCTTTCTTT. This sequence encodes CSATDTPWPMGNTEAFF.

This rearrangement joins TRBV7-8 to TRBJ2-1; D is unclear. The CDR3 runs 13 residues. The germline V gene encodes CDR1 SGHVS and CDR2 FQNEAQ. V lost 5 bases to trimming and J lost 5 bases, with 10 bases between them. CDR3 DNA sequence: TGTGCCAGCAGCCCTCCCGAAGACAATGAGCAGTTCTTC. It encodes CASSPPEDNEQFF.

This clonotype has at least ten counts. V is TRBV20-1 and J is TRBJ2-1; D is possibly TRBD2 (6 bases). V was clipped by 1 base and J by 4 bases, with 14 bases between them. The CDR3 extends over 15 amino acids. Per germline, CDR1 DFQATT and CDR2 SNEGSKA (reference sequence). CDR3 amino acids: CSARVGGRIYNEQFF. CDR3 coding DNA: TGCAGTGCTAGAGTTGGAGGGAGGATTTACAATGAGCAGTTCTTC.

This clonotype was counted at least ten times. This chain links TRBV6-1 with TRBJ1-1; a possible D gene is TRBD1 (6 bases). The V end was cut by 10 bases, the J end by 8 bases, with 26 bases between. The germline gives CDR1 MNHNS, CDR2 SASEGT. CDR3 length equals 15 residues. CDR3 amino acids: CATSVNRGLGREAFF. CDR3 sequence (DNA): TGTGCCACATCCGTTAATCGGGGGCTGGGTCGGGAAGCTTTCTTT.

The sample holds many counts of this clonotype. The gene calls are TRBV27 and TRBJ1-4, with TRBD1 matching 10 bases. The junction had 6 bases not matched to a gene; V was cut back by 6 bases and J by 8 bases. This CDR3 region has 14 residues. Germline loops: CDR1 MNHEY, CDR2 SMNVEV (reference sequence). In nucleotides, the CDR3 is TGTGCCAGCAGAAGGACAGGGGGGTACGAAAAACTGTTTTTT. Amino acids: CASRRTGGYEKLFF.

This clonotype was counted at least ten times. The chain links TRBV29-1 to TRBJ2-3, with D possibly TRBD1 on 5 matching bases. Looked up from germline, CDR1 is SQVTM and CDR2 is ANQGSEA. Deletions cut 4 bases from V and 2 bases from J, with 10 bases between. This CDR3 comprises 13 residues. The CDR3 region has the DNA TGCAGCGTTGGGGGCTCCTCCACAGATACGCAGTATTTT. This translates into CSVGGSSTDTQYF.

This clonotype was seen more than once but under ten times. The chain joins TRBV4-2 to TRBJ2-7, with 12 bases lining up with TRBD1. The CDR3 length is 15 residues. From germline, CDR1 is LGHNA and CDR2 YNFKEQ. Losses at the gene ends were 3 bases for V and 6 bases for J; bases not matched to a gene: 6. CDR3 nucleotides: TGTGCCAGCAGCCATCCGGGACAGGGGGCTCGCGAGCAGTACTTC. Its protein is CASSHPGQGAREQYF.

This clonotype was counted many times. The chain joins TRBV28 to TRBJ2-5; D unresolved. Germline-derived CDR1 and CDR2 are MDHEN and SYDVKM. V lost 7 bases to trimming and J lost 5 bases, with 14 bases between them. This CDR3 region has 13 residues. The CDR3 DNA follows: TGTGCCAGCACCCACCCCGGTTGGGAGACCCAGTACTTC. Protein: CASTHPGWETQYF.

The gene calls are TRBV10-3 and TRBJ1-2; D call uncertain. Germline loops: CDR1 ENHRY, CDR2 SYGVKD. V was trimmed by 7 bases and J by 4 bases, leaving 22 bases between them. This CDR3 comprises 16 residues. The CDR3 loop is CAITPLRGGNPYGYTF. CDR3 nucleotide sequence: TGTGCCATCACCCCTCTGCGGGGAGGGAATCCCTATGGCTACACCTTC.

With respect to this clonotype: Being one base from a much bigger clone, this may be a read error. The rearrangement links TRBV11-2 to TRBJ2-2, with 12 bases fitting TRBD1. The germline V gene has CDR1 SGHAT and CDR2 FQNNGV. The CDR3 spans 15 residues. This CDR3 reads CASGLPGQGAGEPFF. The CDR3 DNA reads TGTGCCAGCGGGCTGCCGGGACAGGGGGCCGGGGAGCCGTTTTTT.

This clonotype has more than one count but fewer than ten. The chain joins TRBV15 to TRBJ2-7; D gene uncertain. The CDR3 is 13 amino acids. CDR1 and CDR2 from the germline V gene are LNHNV and YYDKDF (reference sequence). Trimming pared 3 bases from V and 4 bases from J, leaving 10 bases between. The CDR3 sequence is CATSRGREYEQYF. Here the CDR3 DNA reads TGTGCCACCAGCAGGGGTAGAGAGTACGAGCAGTACTTC.

The J gene is TRBJ1-1, the V gene TRBV2; perhaps TRBD1 as D (5 bases). The CDR3 spans 14 residues. CDR1 is SNHLY and CDR2 is FYNNEI in the germline V gene. The ends were cut back, 6 bases at V and 4 bases at J, with 15 bases in the middle. CDR3 sequence (DNA): TGTGCCAGCAGGGACGGGACGGCGGCCACTGAAGCTTTCTTT. It is translated as CASRDGTAATEAFF.

This clonotype was counted many times. The gene calls are TRBV5-1 and TRBJ2-2; possibly TRBD1 or TRBD2 for D (5 bases each). The germline V gene encodes CDR1 SGHRS and CDR2 YFSETQ. Trimming cost V 2 bases and J 7 bases, with 12 bases left between them. The CDR3 has 14 amino acids. CDR3 sequence: CASSFLGEFGELFF. The CDR3 nucleotides are TGCGCCAGCAGCTTCCTGGGGGAATTCGGGGAGCTGTTTTTT.

This clonotype came up many times. The CDR3: CASRTRAQGNTGELFF. The CDR3 nucleotides read TGTGCCAGCAGAACGCGGGCCCAGGGCAACACCGGGGAGCTGTTTTTT. The rearrangement links TRBV28 to TRBJ2-2; D is possibly TRBD1 or TRBD2 (5 bases each). In germline, CDR1 is MDHEN, CDR2 SYDVKM. The V gene lost 6 bases and the J gene lost 2 bases, with 16 bases spanning the gap. The CDR3 covers 16 residues.

Many counts were recorded for this clonotype. The chain carries TRBV28 and TRBJ2-7; D is unclear. The CDR3 is 12 residues long. Germline V gene lookup returns CDR1 MDHEN and CDR2 SYDVKM. V was pared by 6 bases and J by 0 bases, with 6 bases between. The CDR3 DNA follows: TGTGCCAGCAGCAAGATCTCCTACGAGCAGTACTTC. Translation gives CASSKISYEQYF.

This clonotype was seen many times. The chain joins TRBV9 to TRBJ2-3; TRBD2 matches 9 bases. CDR3 length: 19 residues. The V gene end was trimmed by 0 bases and the J gene end by 2 bases; junction bases not matched to a gene: 13. Germline V lookup: CDR1 SGDLS, CDR2 YYNGEE. The CDR3 loop reads CASSVGSLAGHKNTDTQYF. The DNA of the CDR3 is TGTGCCAGCAGCGTAGGAAGCCTAGCGGGGCACAAAAACACAGATACGCAGTATTTT.

Ten or more counts support this clonotype. The rearrangement links TRBV7-8 to TRBJ2-5; the match to TRBD2 covers 12 bases. Germline V gives CDR1 SGHVS, CDR2 FQNEAQ. The junction had 12 bases not matched to a gene; V was cut back by 5 bases and J by 5 bases. This CDR3 has 17 residues. Written as DNA, the CDR3 is TGTGCCAGCAGCAAGCGCCGACTAGCGGGGGATTTTGAGACCCAGTACTTC. It is translated as CASSKRRLAGDFETQYF.

There are many counts of this clonotype. This chain uses TRBV27 with TRBJ2-1; possibly TRBD1 for D (5 bases). In germline, CDR1 is MNHEY, CDR2 SMNVEV (reference sequence). V was cut by 7 bases and J by 2 bases, with 30 bases left in between. The CDR3 consists of 20 residues. The CDR3 spells CASTFRARLKRKGPYNEQFF. The DNA of the CDR3 is TGTGCCAGCACCTTCAGGGCCCGTCTAAAACGGAAAGGCCCCTACAATGAGCAGTTCTTC.